The 6 T cell receptor beta chains reported below all come from one sample, sequenced in a study of blood T cells in healthy people across ages. Sample-barcoded 5' priming and a J-beta primer mix drove a second PCR of about 6 to 12 cycles. MiXCR, applied by TCRdb to the 5' RACE reads, yields one record per CDR3 protein. The repertoire holds hundreds of thousands of distinct CDR3 sequences, around half seen once, with 20% to 25% in the top ten. Source material: blood. The receptors originated from an elderly man in good health.

The CDR3 DNA sequence: TGCGCCAGCAGTAGACAGGGGCCCTTGGAGACCCAGTACTTC. Amino acids: CASSRQGPLETQYF. The chain recombines TRBV5-1 with TRBJ2-7, with 8 bases identical to TRBD1. The DNA end lines up better with TRBJ2-5; the J call may be wrong. The CDR3 sequence is 14 residues long. Germline V gene lookup returns CDR1 SGHRS and CDR2 YFSETQ.

The chain links TRBV28 to TRBJ1-5, with D perhaps TRBD1 (6 bases). V was cut by 6 bases and J by 9 bases, with 12 bases left in between. Germline V gene data show CDR1 as MDHEN and CDR2 as SYDVKM. The CDR3 is made up of 12 amino acids. The CDR3 region is CASRQGLGPQHF. The CDR3 region has the DNA TGTGCCAGCAGGCAGGGGCTCGGGCCCCAGCATTTT. The entire variable domain, with the rest obtained from reference TRBV28 and TRBJ1-5, is as follows: DVKVTQSSRYLVKRTGEKVFLECVQDMDHENMFWYRQDPGLGLRLIYFSYDVKMKEKGDIPEGYSVSREKKERFSLILESASTNQTSMYLCASRQGLGPQHFGDGTRLSIL.

The chain is built from TRBV12-3 or TRBV12-4 and TRBJ2-1, with D perhaps TRBD2 (6 bases). The CDR3 spans 16 residues. V gave up 4 bases and J gave up 6 bases, with 19 bases separating them. This CDR3 reads CASSYGPQEGGNEQFF. As DNA, the CDR3 is TGTGCCAGCAGTTATGGGCCCCAGGAGGGAGGCAATGAGCAGTTCTTC.

This sequence joins TRBV5-1 and TRBJ1-4, with unresolved D. The CDR3 covers 14 residues. Germline V gene data show CDR1 as SGHRS and CDR2 as YFSETQ. Trimming removed 0 bases at V and 2 bases at J, with 5 bases between. The CDR3 here is CASSLDQTNEKLFF. CDR3 DNA sequence: TGCGCCAGCAGCTTGGACCAGACTAATGAAAAACTGTTTTTT.

This clonotype has just a few counts. The chain recombines TRBV5-1 with TRBJ2-1; TRBD2 agrees at 13 bases. CDR3 size: 14 residues. Germline CDR1 and CDR2: SGHRS and YFSETQ. After removal of 3 bases from V and 6 bases from J, the junction contained 0 bases not matched to a gene. CDR3 sequence (DNA): TGCGCCAGCAGCTGGACTAGCGGGAGCAATGAGCAGTTCTTC. Translated, it gives CASSWTSGSNEQFF. Looking up the rest from reference TRBV5-1 and TRBJ2-1 gives the full variable domain: KAGVTQTPRYLIKTRGQQVTLSCSPISGHRSVSWYQQTPGQGLQFLFEYFSETQRNKGNFPGRFSGRQFSNSRSEMNVSTLELGDSALYLCASSWTSGSNEQFFGPGTRLTVL.

This clonotype was detected a few times. This sequence joins TRBV5-1 and TRBJ2-7, with 9 bases that match TRBD2. After removal of 4 bases from V and 2 bases from J, the junction contained 19 bases not matched to a gene. The CDR3 has 19 amino acids. Germline CDR1 is SGHRS and CDR2 is YFSETQ. The CDR3 reads CASSQTRSGTSRRAYEQYF. For the CDR3, the DNA is TGCGCCAGCAGCCAAACACGATCCGGGACTAGCCGTCGTGCCTACGAGCAGTACTTC.